Presented here are 2 T cell receptor beta chains from one specimen sequenced in a study of blood T cell repertoires in COVID-19. Sequenced by immunoSEQ multiplex PCR; TCRdb stores in-frame clones only, minus some. The table shows 150,000 to 200,000 clones, with roughly 80% occurring only once. Sequencing used peripheral blood. All receptors come from a human donor in a cohort sampled during active COVID-19.

The J gene is TRBJ2-1, the V gene TRBV15; D is possibly TRBD2 (7 bases). V lost 0 bases and J 0 bases, leaving 18 bases between the germline ends. Germline lookup yields CDR1 LNHNV and CDR2 YYDKDF (reference sequence). This CDR3 region has 19 residues. The CDR3 coding sequence is TGTGCCACCAGCAGAGATAGGGGGGGGGCGATCAGCTCCTACAATGAGCAGTTCTTC. The encoded protein is CATSRDRGGAISSYNEQFF.

A single count supports this clone. The chain links TRBV4-2 to TRBJ2-7; TRBD2 matches 8 bases. CDR3 size: 16 residues. Unmatched junction bases numbered 7, after V lost 0 bases and J lost 3 bases. Germline V gives CDR1 LGHNA, CDR2 YNFKEQ. The CDR3 region is CASSQDTAGVYYEQYF. The CDR3 DNA is TGTGCCAGCAGCCAAGATACAGCGGGGGTCTACTACGAGCAGTACTTC.